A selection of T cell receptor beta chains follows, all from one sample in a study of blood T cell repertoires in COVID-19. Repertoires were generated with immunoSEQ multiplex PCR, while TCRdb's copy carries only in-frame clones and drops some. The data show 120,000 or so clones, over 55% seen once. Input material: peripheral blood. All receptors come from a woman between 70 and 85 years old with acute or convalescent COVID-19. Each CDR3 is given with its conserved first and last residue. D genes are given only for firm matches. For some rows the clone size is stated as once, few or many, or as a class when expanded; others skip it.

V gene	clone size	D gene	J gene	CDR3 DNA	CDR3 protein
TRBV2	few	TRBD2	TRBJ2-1	TGTGCCAGCATGGGGTTGGGACTAGCGGGAGATTCCTACAATGAGCAGTTCTTC	CASMGLGLAGDSYNEQFF
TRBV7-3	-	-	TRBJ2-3	TGTGCCAGCAGCTTAAACGGGGTGCCCACAGATACGCAGTATTTT	CASSLNGVPTDTQYF
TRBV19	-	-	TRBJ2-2	TGTGCCAGTAGTATAGGTGGGGGCCGGAACACCGGGGAGCTGTTTTTT	CASSIGGGRNTGELFF
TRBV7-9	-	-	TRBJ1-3	TGTGCCAGCAGCTATGGGGGCCCTGGAAACACCATATATTTT	CASSYGGPGNTIYF
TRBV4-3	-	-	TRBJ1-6	TGCGCCAGCAGCCAAGGGGTAGGGGATGGGTCACCCCTCCACTTT	CASSQGVGDGSPLHF
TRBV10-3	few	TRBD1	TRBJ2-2	TGTGCCATCAAGGAGACAGGGGTAGACACCGGGGAGCTGTTTTTT	CAIKETGVDTGELFF
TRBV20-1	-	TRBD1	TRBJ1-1	TGCAGTGCTAGTAGACAGGGCCCGAACACTGAAGCTTTCTTT	CSASRQGPNTEAFF
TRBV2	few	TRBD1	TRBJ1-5	TGTGCCAGCAGGGGGACAGGGGGCAATCAGCCCCAGCATTTT	CASRGTGGNQPQHF
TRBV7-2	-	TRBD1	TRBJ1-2	TGTGCCAGCAGCCCTCAACAGGGGACCAATGGCTACACCTTC	CASSPQQGTNGYTF
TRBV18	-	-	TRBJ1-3	TGTGCCAGCTCACTATCCCGGGGCACCATATATTTT	CASSLSRGTIYF